The entry below describes one T cell receptor beta chain. What this receptor recognizes is not known. This specimen comes from a study of monozygotic twins with inflammatory bowel disease (dated by TCRdb to the late 2010s). Describing the broader study: The full study comprised some 30 monozygotic twin pairs: nine German pairs (four IBD-concordant, five IBD-discordant) and 19 IBD-discordant Danish pairs. The search for disease-associated traits relied mainly on comparing, within discordant pairs, IBD patients with their genetically identical healthy co-twins. Each individual had, on average, about 151 000 unique TCRalpha sequences and 181 000 unique TCRbeta sequences available for analysis. Study-wide conclusions, independent of this receptor: Different T cell subtypes could not be distinguished in the analysis. Measured by the inverse Simpson index, TCRbeta repertoire diversity was lower in IBD patients than in their healthy co-twins. Because patients were on differing immunosuppressive treatments, the repertoires may have picked up extra background noise and inter-individual variability. No difference in repertoire similarity was observed between concordant and discordant twins, possibly owing to limited statistical power. No single strong signal or clonotype linked to IBD turned up in the results, so the idea that one exists was not supported. Fewer clonotypes were shared with other individuals by IBD patients than by healthy twins, most markedly in patients showing signs of disease activity.

From each donor, an approximately 2.4 ml peripheral blood sample was drawn into PAXgene tubes and stored at -80 degrees C. Without any T cell sorting, total RNA was extracted from whole blood using the PAXgene blood miRNA kit on an automated QIAcube. Deep TCRalpha and TCRbeta repertoire profiling with unique molecular barcoding was performed on peripheral blood of monozygotic twin pairs concordant or discordant for inflammatory bowel disease. Smoking habits were recorded for all twin pairs, and individuals were classified as current, former or never smokers. The CDR3, cysteine through phenylalanine, is 16 amino acids long. No DNA appears here. The germline V gene (reference sequence) sets CDR1 to SGHKS and CDR2 to YYEKEE. The receptor library was made with 5' RACE. Preparation of each TCR library used about 4,000 ng of total RNA. For each sample, cDNA synthesis with SMARTScribe reverse transcriptase was split into eight separate reactions. Unique molecular identifiers containing a 6-nucleotide sample barcode were introduced through template switching during cDNA synthesis. TCRalpha and TCRbeta cDNA was amplified by two nested PCRs of 16 and 9 cycles, with bead purification after each PCR. Before amplification, the cDNA was both treated with uracil DNA-glycosylase and purified with the QIAquick PCR purification kit. The second PCR added Illumina TruSeq-compatible adapters along with sample-specific barcodes. Library quality and concentration were assessed using TapeStation and Qubit, and about 5 ng of each library was pooled. The pooled libraries were sequenced with 2 x 100 bp reads and custom sequencing primers on an Illumina HiSeq2500 single-index Rapid Run. In the paper's pipeline: MiGEC version 1.2.6 was used for UMI-based consensus assembly, which corrected PCR and sequencing errors. V(D)J alignment, clonotype assembly and CDR3 extraction were performed with MiXCR version 2.1.1. To normalise gene usage, clonotype sharing and MAIT/NKT TCR abundance, the top 1000, 10 000 and 20 000 clonotypes in each sample were analysed. After downsampling to 27 000 UMIs, diversity was calculated as the inverse Simpson index using the vegan R package. Paired Mann-Whitney U tests were applied to discordant twin pairs, with Benjamini-Hochberg correction for multiple testing. TCRdb reprocessed the reads and assigns one entry to each CDR3 protein sequence, leaving out DNA. TCRdb, rather than the study authors, made the V and J calls. This sample's clone table shows over 110,000 distinct CDR3 sequences. The ten most abundant clones make up under 2.5% of the sample.

The sequence derives from a human donor with ulcerative colitis or Crohn's disease, or a healthy co-twin of an affected twin (not recorded which). The sequenced sample consisted of blood. The sequence is built from TRBV5-5 and TRBJ2-1; TCRdb's D call of TRBD1 is untestable without DNA. The CDR3 reads CASSLQGAQSYNEQFF.